This T cell receptor beta chain was identified during a study of neoadjuvant anti-PD-1 for oral cavity cancer. The CDR3 is 12 residues long. Trimming shortened V by 9 bases and J by 4 bases, and 13 bases separated the two germline ends. CDR1 and CDR2 (germline): SGHRS, YFSETQ. Produced via immunoSEQ multiplex PCR; TCRdb's table is partial and in-frame only. This table holds about 72,000 clones, about four fifths found once. This clone has only one observation. The chain combines TRBV5-1 with TRBJ1-1, with D uncertain. This receptor was obtained from a person between 40 and 85 years old with oral cavity squamous cell carcinoma. This sample comprised PBMCs, obtained before nivolumab (anti-PD-1) treatment. CDR3 sequence (DNA): TGCGCCACCAGTCATGTGGGCACTGAAGCTTTCTTT. It is translated as CATSHVGTEAFF.